What follows is one T cell receptor (beta chain) and its context. Repertoires were generated with immunoSEQ multiplex PCR, while TCRdb's copy carries only in-frame clones and drops some. The sample consists of around 75,000 clones, about 85% of them appearing once. This CDR3 has 15 amino acids. The ends lost 2 bases at V and 4 bases at J; junction bases unmatched: 5. Germline V gene lookup returns CDR1 SGDLS and CDR2 YYNGEE. The sample belongs to a study of blood T cell repertoires in COVID-19. Study background: The United States, Italy and Spain supplied acute and convalescent COVID-19 samples. Sample material is recorded as cDNA or gDNA derived from T cells, B-cell-depleted T cells, or PBMCs.

J is TRBJ2-2 and V is TRBV9; 7 bases align to TRBD2. This clonotype was sampled from a man in his 70s with active COVID-19. Sequencing input: peripheral blood. CDR3 loop: CASSVAGVGTGELFF. CDR3 nucleotide sequence: TGTGCCAGCAGCGTGGCGGGGGTGGGCACCGGGGAGCTGTTTTTT.